Listed below are T cell receptor beta chains from one sample, sequenced in a study of T-cell memory formation after mild COVID-19. MiXCR was run by TCRdb on the 5' RACE reads, yielding one entry per CDR3 protein. The sample contains approximately 350,000 distinct CDR3 sequences, approximately 12% of which appear only once. The material sequenced was PBMCs or a T cell subset sorted from them (not recorded which). Receptors originate from a man aged 18 to 35 who had mild COVID-19 (a few samples of this study predate the infection). Cell type and time point are not known. Each CDR3 is given with its conserved first and last residue. A D gene is named only where the DNA matches it firmly. A row's size may be missing; if present it is once, few, many or a size class.

abundance	j_gene	v_gene	d_gene	len	CDR3nt	CDR3aa
few	TRBJ1-6	TRBV5-5	.	14	TGTGCCAGCAGCTTGAGGATCCCAGATTCACCCCTCCACTTT	CASSLRIPDSPLHF
few	TRBJ2-5	TRBV5-1	TRBD2	15	TGCGCCAGCAGCTTGGCTGGGGGGGTCCGAGAGACCCAGTACTTC	CASSLAGGVRETQYF
few	TRBJ1-4	TRBV7-9	TRBD1	15	TGTGCCAGCAGCTTGCGACAGGGGTTCAGTGAAAAACTGTTTTTT	CASSLRQGFSEKLFF
.	TRBJ2-3	TRBV20-1	.	13	TGCAGTGCTAGAGATCATCCAACGGATACGCAGTATTTT	CSARDHPTDTQYF
few	TRBJ1-6	TRBV7-8	.	16	TGTGCCAGCAGCTTCTTACGAGACCCGGATAATTCACCCCTCCACTTT	CASSFLRDPDNSPLHF
many	TRBJ1-5	TRBV12-3/TRBV12-4	TRBD1	15	TGTGCCAGCAGTTTAGTTGGACAGGGTGGTCAGCCCCAGCATTTT	CASSLVGQGGQPQHF
.	TRBJ2-1	TRBV7-3	.	11	TGTGCCAGCGGGGGTAGCGACGAGCAGTTCTTC	CASGGSDEQFF
once	TRBJ1-1	TRBV7-7	.	13	TGTGCTAGCAGCGAGACACCGAACACTGAAGCTTTCTTT	CASSETPNTEAFF
few	TRBJ2-3	TRBV5-1	.	15	TGCGCCAGCAGCTTGACCAGCAGTAGCACAGATACGCAGTATTTT	CASSLTSSSTDTQYF
.	TRBJ2-3	TRBV11-2	TRBD2	17	TGTGCCAGCAGCCCGGGGGGACTAGCGGTCGGCACAGATACGCAGTATTTT	CASSPGGLAVGTDTQYF
few	TRBJ2-7	TRBV7-8	.	14	TGTGCCAGCAGCCCGAGGACAGGGACTAGGGGGCAGTACTTC	CASSPRTGTRGQYF
.	TRBJ2-7	TRBV6-6	.	12	TGTGCCAGCAGTTACGACTCCTACGAGCAGTACTTC	CASSYDSYEQYF
few	TRBJ2-5	TRBV6-5	TRBD2	17	TGTGCCAGCAGTTACTCGAGTTCAGCGGGGGGCCAAGAGACCCAGTACTTC	CASSYSSSAGGQETQYF
many	TRBJ2-4	TRBV7-2	.	14	TGTGCCAGCAGCCTGGGGGGAACCAAAAACATTCAGTACTTC	CASSLGGTKNIQYF
many	TRBJ2-4	TRBV20-1	.	15	TGCAGTGCTAGAGACCCAGCGGGAGCCAAAAACATTCAGTACTTC	CSARDPAGAKNIQYF
.	TRBJ2-5	TRBV20-1	.	13	TGCAGTGCTAGATCGACAGTTCAAGAGACCCAGTACTTC	CSARSTVQETQYF
.	TRBJ2-5	TRBV28	TRBD2	15	TGTGCCATCTCTGGACTAGCGGCGTACCAAGAGACCCAGTACTTC	CAISGLAAYQETQYF
many	TRBJ2-3	TRBV5-1	.	13	TGCGCCAGCCCCCCCCGGGGCCCAGATACGCAGTATTTT	CASPPRGPDTQYF
many	TRBJ1-3	TRBV3-1	.	14	TGTGCCAGCAGCCAAGGCGGAGGAGGAAACACCATATATTTT	CASSQGGGGNTIYF